This T cell receptor beta chain was identified in a study of preoperative IRX-2 immunotherapy in early breast cancer. Sequencing was performed with immunoSEQ multiplex PCR; in TCRdb, only in-frame clones are kept and a portion is missing. Among roughly 34,000 clones, approximately 89% were seen once, and the ten largest hold about 1.6%. Treatment indicated: preoperative locoregional IRX-2 cytokine immunotherapy. This CDR3 is built from 14 residues. CDR1 and CDR2 from the germline V gene are LNHDA and SQIVND (reference sequence). The V gene end was trimmed by 5 bases and the J gene end by 6 bases; junction bases not matched to a gene: 4.

The clonotype comes from a human donor with breast cancer. The gene calls are TRBV19 and TRBJ2-2, with 9 bases that match TRBD1. This specimen was tumor tissue, taken after IRX-2 immunotherapy. CDR3 in amino acids: CASSRDRVAGELFF. DNA of the CDR3: TGTGCCAGTAGTCGGGACAGGGTGGCCGGGGAGCTGTTTTTT.